This T cell receptor (beta chain) was sequenced for a study of shared T cell receptors in the human thymus. Libraries were prepared by immunoSEQ multiplex PCR; TCRdb keeps only in-frame clonotypes and omits some of them. The sample carries 640,000 or so clones, more than 70% recorded once. The CDR3 consists of 19 residues. Germline trimming cut 1 base from V and 0 bases from J; bases unmatched to any gene: 7. Germline V gene sequence: CDR1 SEHNR, CDR2 FQNEAQ (reference sequence). These data were also reused for a study on human thymus T cells. That paper notes: Resections obtained during corrective heart surgery supplied the thymus tissue. Overlap was high between thymic repertoires from unrelated individuals, as reported in related research.

This TCR was sampled from a boy younger than two with a congenital heart defect. Source material: thymocytes. The chain is built from TRBV7-9 and TRBJ2-1, with TRBD2 matching over 12 bases. The chain's CDR3 is CASSLGTSGETYSYNEQFF. For the CDR3, the DNA is TGTGCCAGCAGCTTAGGGACTAGCGGGGAAACCTACTCCTACAATGAGCAGTTCTTC.